Listed here are 27 T cell receptor beta chains from one sample, sequenced in a study of cytomegalovirus exposure and HLA in healthy donors. Some clones are missing from TCRdb's copy, which holds only in-frame ones; the method was immunoSEQ multiplex PCR. The sample holds roughly 310,000 clones, around 90% seen once. Sample: PBMCs. All receptors derive from a man between 25 and 39 years old in good health and CMV-seronegative.

The V gene is TRBV6-5, the J gene TRBJ1-1; weak D call: TRBD1 (6 bases). The V gene's germline CDR1 is MNHEY and CDR2 SVGAGI. Trimming shortened V by 0 bases and J by 7 bases, and 15 bases separated the two germline ends. The CDR3 consists of 15 residues. The DNA of the CDR3 is TGTGCCAGCAGTTACTCACAGGGTCCGGTGGGTGAAGCTTTCTTT. Protein: CASSYSQGPVGEAFF.

The chain uses TRBV19 and TRBJ1-5, with TRBD1 matching 7 bases. In germline, CDR1 is LNHDA, CDR2 SQIVND (reference sequence). The CDR3 is made up of 15 amino acids. V was clipped by 5 bases and J by 9 bases; unmatched bases: 13. In DNA form, the CDR3 reads TGTGCCAGTAGTCGGGACAGAAGTTTTTCCGGGCCCCAGCATTTT. Translation: CASSRDRSFSGPQHF.

The chain carries TRBV18 and TRBJ2-7, with no clear D. The CDR3 is made up of 13 amino acids. Germline CDR1 and CDR2: KGHSH and LQKENI. Trimming removed 2 bases from V and 2 bases from J, with 7 bases in between. For the CDR3, the DNA is TGTGCCAGCTCACCATACGGTACCTACGAGCAGTACTTC. Amino acids: CASSPYGTYEQYF.

The J gene is TRBJ2-7, the V gene TRBV27; perhaps TRBD1 as D (5 bases). Germline V gene sequence: CDR1 MNHEY, CDR2 SMNVEV (reference sequence). V was cut by 5 bases and J by 3 bases, with 5 bases left in between. The CDR3 length is 11 residues. The CDR3 bases are TGTGCCAGCAGTACAGGCTACGAGCAGTACTTC. Protein product: CASSTGYEQYF.

V and J are TRBV7-6 and TRBJ2-7; 8 bases align to TRBD1. CDR3 length: 15 residues. Germline V gives CDR1 SGHVS, CDR2 FNYEAQ. With V trimmed by 4 bases and J by 2 bases, 7 bases remained unmatched. The CDR3 spells CASSYGGQATYEQYF. DNA of the CDR3: TGTGCCAGCAGCTATGGGGGACAGGCCACCTACGAGCAGTACTTC.

This chain links TRBV7-9 with TRBJ2-5; D not resolved. V dropped 8 bases and J dropped 1 base, with 17 bases sitting between them. The CDR3 length is 15 residues. From germline, CDR1 is SEHNR and CDR2 FQNEAQ (reference sequence). Written as DNA, the CDR3 is TGTGCCAGCTTTCAGATCGGGTCGGGCCAAGAGACCCAGTACTTC. Its protein product is CASFQIGSGQETQYF. The full variable domain, with the rest looked up from reference TRBV7-9 and TRBJ2-5, is DTGVSQNPRHKITKRGQNVTFRCDPISEHNRLYWYRQTLGQGPEFLTYFQNEAQLEKSRLLSDRFSAERPKGSFSTLEIQRTEQGDSAMYLCASFQIGSGQETQYFGPGTRLLVL.

This chain uses TRBV4-1 with TRBJ1-4; 7 bases are shared with TRBD1. The CDR3 contains 16 residues. Germline CDR1 and CDR2: MGHRA and YSYEKL. The junction had 11 bases not matched to a gene; V was cut back by 4 bases and J by 6 bases. This CDR3 is CASSPGNTGVDEKLFF. The DNA for the CDR3 is TGCGCCAGCAGCCCAGGGAATACAGGGGTGGATGAAAAACTGTTTTTT.

The chain is built from TRBV5-6 and TRBJ1-1, with D perhaps TRBD1 (5 bases). Deletions cut 3 bases from V and 3 bases from J, with 6 bases between. The CDR3 spans 12 residues. CDR1 SGHDT and CDR2 YYEEEE come from the germline V gene. CDR3 sequence: CASSWGDTEAFF. DNA of the CDR3: TGTGCCAGCAGCTGGGGGGACACTGAAGCTTTCTTT.

The rearrangement uses TRBV5-5 and TRBJ2-7; D might be TRBD1 (6 bases). Germline values: CDR1 SGHKS, CDR2 YYEKEE (reference sequence). CDR3 size: 15 residues. The germline V and J ends were trimmed by 0 bases and 0 bases, with 10 bases remaining between them. The CDR3 region is CASSLAGTPSYEQYF. The CDR3 nucleotides read TGTGCCAGCAGCTTGGCCGGGACACCCTCCTACGAGCAGTACTTC.

The chain is built from TRBV7-9 and TRBJ2-2; TRBD1 is a possible D gene (6 bases). Trimming pared 5 bases from V and 0 bases from J, leaving 19 bases between. Germline CDR1 and CDR2: SEHNR and FQNEAQ (reference sequence). The CDR3 length is 18 residues. The CDR3 here is CASSKLLGQSPNTGELFF. The DNA for the CDR3 is TGTGCCAGCAGCAAACTCCTAGGACAGTCCCCGAACACCGGGGAGCTGTTTTTT.

The CDR3 DNA reads as TGTGCCAGCTCACCGACCGGGACAGGGGTTTCACCCCTCCACTTT. Amino acid sequence: CASSPTGTGVSPLHF. V gene TRBV18 combines with J gene TRBJ1-6, with TRBD1 matching over 10 bases. This CDR3 comprises 15 residues. The trim removed 3 bases at V and 9 bases at J, leaving 5 bases unmatched. Germline V gene data show CDR1 as KGHSH and CDR2 as LQKENI.

The V call is TRBV2, the J call TRBJ1-4; tentative D call: TRBD1 (6 bases). Trimming left V 0 bases short and J 0 bases short, with 11 bases between. Per germline, CDR1 SNHLY and CDR2 FYNNEI. The CDR3 covers 17 residues. CDR3 protein: CASSEAMDSATNEKLFF. The CDR3 nucleotides are TGTGCCAGCAGTGAAGCCATGGACAGTGCAACTAATGAAAAACTGTTTTTT.

The chain is built from TRBV5-1 and TRBJ1-2; 11 nucleotides align to TRBD1. V shed 4 bases, J shed 7 bases, and the junction held 6 bases outside the gene matches. Germline V gene data show CDR1 as SGHRS and CDR2 as YFSETQ. CDR3 length: 14 residues. The CDR3 region is CASSIGQGAGGYTF. CDR3 nucleotides: TGCGCCAGCAGCATCGGACAGGGGGCGGGTGGCTACACCTTC.

V gene TRBV9 combines with J gene TRBJ1-6; D is perhaps TRBD1 (5 bases). The CDR3 consists of 18 residues. Germline assignment: CDR1 SGDLS and CDR2 YYNGEE. V dropped 0 bases and J dropped 3 bases, with 16 bases sitting between them. CDR3 sequence (DNA): TGTGCCAGCAGCGTAGAGGAAGGGGCGGATGACTATAATTCACCCCTCCACTTT. Its protein is CASSVEEGADDYNSPLHF.

The chain uses TRBV7-9 and TRBJ1-1; D not certain. Germline V gives CDR1 SEHNR, CDR2 FQNEAQ (reference sequence). The CDR3 extends over 13 amino acids. V was trimmed by 0 bases and J by 2 bases, leaving 4 bases between them. CDR3 DNA sequence: TGTGCCAGCAGCTTAGCGGCCAACACTGAAGCTTTCTTT. Protein sequence: CASSLAANTEAFF.

This chain links TRBV7-2 with TRBJ1-1; 9 bases match TRBD1. Germline V gene data show CDR1 as SGHTA and CDR2 as FQGNSA. The V gene end was trimmed by 5 bases and the J gene end by 5 bases; junction bases not matched to a gene: 15. The CDR3 length is 17 residues. The CDR3 region is CASSPRLTGGSGTEAFF. CDR3 coding DNA: TGTGCCAGCAGCCCTCGGTTGACAGGGGGATCGGGGACTGAAGCTTTCTTT.

V usage is TRBV7-9 and J usage is TRBJ1-2; a weak D match, TRBD1 (6 bases). This CDR3 has 14 residues. The germline CDR1 and CDR2 sequences are SEHNR and FQNEAQ (reference sequence). V dropped 3 bases and J dropped 5 bases, with 13 bases sitting between them. The CDR3 DNA reads as TGTGCCAGCAGCTTGACCAGGGGAGAATATGGCTACACCTTC. As protein: CASSLTRGEYGYTF.

The V call is TRBV11-2, the J call TRBJ1-4; perhaps TRBD1 as D (6 bases). From germline, CDR1 is SGHAT and CDR2 FQNNGV. CDR3 length: 13 residues. V shed 6 bases and J shed 8 bases, with 13 bases lying between them. Here the CDR3 reads CASSQGTSEKLFF. The CDR3 nucleotides are TGTGCCAGCAGTCAGGGGACATCGGAAAAACTGTTTTTT. Looking up the rest from reference TRBV11-2 and TRBJ1-4 gives the full variable domain: EAGVAQSPRYKIIEKRQSVAFWCNPISGHATLYWYQQILGQGPKLLIQFQNNGVVDDSQLPKDRFSAERLKGVDSTLKIQPAKLEDSAVYLCASSQGTSEKLFFGSGTQLSVL.

This clone appeared once. V usage is TRBV28 and J usage is TRBJ1-3, with D tentatively TRBD1 (6 bases). Germline lookup yields CDR1 MDHEN and CDR2 SYDVKM. V was shortened by 7 bases and J by 0 bases, with 16 bases between the two germline ends. The CDR3 loop spans 16 amino acids. The DNA of the CDR3 is TGTGCCAGCAATTCCCCGACAGGTTCCTCTGGAAACACCATATATTTT. This gives the protein CASNSPTGSSGNTIYF.

This sequence joins TRBV6-5 and TRBJ2-4; D perhaps matches TRBD1 (5 bases). This CDR3 contains 15 residues. Per germline, CDR1 MNHEY and CDR2 SVGAGI. Trimming cost V 0 bases and J 8 bases, with 14 bases left between them. CDR3 residues: CASSYSRTRTDIQYF. CDR3 in DNA: TGTGCCAGCAGTTACTCCAGGACAAGGACGGACATTCAGTACTTC.

The chain's CDR3 is CASSPGLATEQYF. CDR3 sequence (DNA): TGTGCCAGCAGTCCTGGACTAGCGACCGAGCAGTACTTC. The chain has TRBV6-1 and TRBJ2-7; TRBD2 agrees at 9 bases. This CDR3 has 13 amino acids. The junction had 5 bases not matched to a gene; V was cut back by 5 bases and J by 6 bases. Germline V gene lookup returns CDR1 MNHNS and CDR2 SASEGT.

The J gene is TRBJ2-5, the V gene TRBV4-2, with D tentatively TRBD2 (6 bases). This CDR3 comprises 15 residues. Trimming removed 4 bases at V and 2 bases at J, with 14 bases between. Germline values: CDR1 LGHNA, CDR2 YNFKEQ. The CDR3 is CASSPSSGEQETQYF. The CDR3 nucleotides read TGTGCCAGCAGCCCCTCTTCGGGGGAACAAGAGACCCAGTACTTC.

The chain uses TRBV11-1 and TRBJ1-1; 9 bases agree with TRBD1. The J segment lost 5 bases and the V segment lost 6 bases, leaving 4 bases of the junction unmatched. Germline lookup yields CDR1 SGHAT and CDR2 FQDESV (reference sequence). CDR3 length: 13 residues. The CDR3 region has the DNA TGTGCCAGCAGTAAGGACAGGGGTACTGAAGCTTTCTTT. Translating gives CASSKDRGTEAFF.

This rearrangement joins TRBV11-2 to TRBJ2-3, with 14 bases fitting TRBD2. Germline CDR1 reads SGHAT; CDR2 reads FQNNGV. The V and J ends lost 3 bases and 7 bases, in that order; junction bases with no gene match: 9. This CDR3 is built from 17 residues. Here the CDR3 reads CASSLEGLAGAWYTQYF. The CDR3 DNA follows: TGTGCCAGCAGCTTGGAGGGACTAGCGGGGGCGTGGTATACGCAGTATTTT.

CDR3 sequence (DNA): TGTGCCAGCAGCTTAAGGACAGCAAATAGCAATCAGCCCCAGCATTTT. Its translation: CASSLRTANSNQPQHF. This chain joins TRBV7-2 and TRBJ1-5; D may be TRBD1 (6 bases). V was pared by 2 bases and J by 0 bases, with 11 bases between. The CDR3 length is 16 residues. CDR1 and CDR2 from the germline V gene are SGHTA and FQGNSA. The variable domain in full, with the rest retrieved from reference TRBV7-2 and TRBJ1-5, is GAGVSQSPSNKVTEKGKDVELRCDPISGHTALYWYRQSLGQGLEFLIYFQGNSAPDKSGLPSDRFSAERTGGSVSTLTIQRTQQEDSAVYLCASSLRTANSNQPQHFGDGTRLSIL.

The CDR3 coding sequence is TGTGCCAGCAGCAATAGCGGGGCTACCTACGAGCAGTACTTC. It translates to CASSNSGATYEQYF. The chain joins TRBV7-2 to TRBJ2-7; 8 bases align to TRBD2. The CDR3 is made up of 14 amino acids. The junction had 5 bases not matched to a gene; V was cut back by 5 bases and J by 2 bases. Germline V gives CDR1 SGHTA, CDR2 FQGNSA.

The rearrangement joins TRBV19 to TRBJ1-1; 8 bases are a match to TRBD1. Trimming took 5 bases from V and 5 from J; bases not matched to a gene: 13. CDR1 is LNHDA and CDR2 is SQIVND in the germline V gene (reference sequence). CDR3 length: 16 residues. CDR3 nucleotides: TGTGCCAGTAGTCCCTCCGCAGGGGGCCTAGAGACTGAAGCTTTCTTT. Its translation: CASSPSAGGLETEAFF.